These 9 T cell receptor beta chains originate from one sample sequenced in a study of T cells in Graves' hyperthyroidism and ophthalmopathy. From RNA transcripts, TCR beta CDR3 regions were amplified. In the first-round RT-PCR of the TCR CDR3, the HTBI primer set was used. TCRdb reprocessed the multiplex PCR reads via MiXCR and lists one record per CDR3 protein. This sample has under 650,000 distinct CDR3 sequences, with around 15% found just once. The sequenced material came from blood. These receptor sequences come from a woman aged 25-40 years with Graves' hyperthyroidism.

This clonotype was recorded many times. This chain joins TRBV29-1 and TRBJ2-7; D is unclear. Germline V lookup: CDR1 SQVTM, CDR2 ANQGSEA. This CDR3 has 13 amino acids. With 4 bases removed from V and 3 bases from J, the gap between germline ends came to 13 bases. CDR3 nucleotides: TGCAGCGTTGGAGGCTACAAGGACTACGAGCAGTACTTC. This gives the protein CSVGGYKDYEQYF.

The rearrangement joins TRBV20-1 to TRBJ2-1; maybe TRBD2 (5 bases). Germline V gives CDR1 DFQATT, CDR2 SNEGSKA (reference sequence). There are 15 residues in the CDR3. The V and J ends lost 0 bases and 4 bases respectively, with 13 bases between them. For the CDR3, the DNA is TGCAGTGCTAGAGAGGCCCGGGAACCTTACAATGAGCAGTTCTTC. Protein sequence: CSAREAREPYNEQFF.

This clonotype occurred many times. The V gene is TRBV27, the J gene TRBJ2-1, with TRBD2 matching over 8 bases. CDR1 is MNHEY and CDR2 is SMNVEV in the germline V gene (reference sequence). The junction had 3 bases not matched to a gene; V was cut back by 11 bases and J by 0 bases. The CDR3 contains 13 residues. Here the CDR3 reads CACSGASYNEQFF. CDR3 bases: TGTGCCTGTAGCGGGGCCTCCTACAATGAGCAGTTCTTC.

This clonotype was counted ten times or more. The gene calls are TRBV7-3 and TRBJ2-1, with 13 nucleotides matching TRBD2. This CDR3 contains 16 residues. V was clipped by 5 bases and J by 3 bases; unmatched bases: 4. CDR1 is SGHTA and CDR2 is FQGTGA in the germline V gene. The CDR3 reads CASSRGTSGNYNEQFF. CDR3 DNA sequence: TGTGCCAGCAGCCGCGGGACTAGCGGGAACTACAATGAGCAGTTCTTC.

This sequence joins TRBV24-1 and TRBJ1-4, with 8 bases lining up with TRBD1. CDR3 length equals 15 residues. The V gene's germline CDR1 is KGHDR and CDR2 SFDVKD. The V segment lost 4 bases and the J segment 6 bases; nucleotides outside the gene matches: 6. In DNA form, the CDR3 reads TGTGCCACCAGTGAAACCGGGACAGGCGATGAAAAACTGTTTTTT. This gives the protein CATSETGTGDEKLFF.

The genes are TRBV4-1 and TRBJ2-1; D possibly corresponds to TRBD1 (5 bases). The CDR3 runs to 15 residues. Germline CDR1 reads MGHRA; CDR2 reads YSYEKL. V was pared by 4 bases and J by 7 bases, with 17 bases between. The CDR3 protein is CASSRRTRGTNEQFF. The CDR3 region has the DNA TGCGCCAGCAGCCGAAGGACACGTGGTACTAATGAGCAGTTCTTC.

This clonotype was seen repeatedly, ten times or more. This chain connects TRBV12-3 or TRBV12-4 to TRBJ1-5; D gene ambiguous. This CDR3 comprises 13 residues. The ends were cut back, 3 bases at V and 3 bases at J, with 6 bases in the middle. The DNA of the CDR3 is TGTGCCAGCAGTTTCCGACCCAATCAGCCCCAGCATTTT. This codes for CASSFRPNQPQHF.

V gene TRBV7-9 combines with J gene TRBJ2-1; 11 positions agree with TRBD2. The CDR3 is 15 residues long. The ends lost 7 bases at V and 10 bases at J; junction bases unmatched: 12. From germline, CDR1 is SEHNR and CDR2 FQNEAQ (reference sequence). CDR3 protein: CASTLTSGKDEEQFF. CDR3 bases: TGTGCCAGCACCCTGACTAGCGGGAAGGATGAGGAGCAGTTCTTC. Full variable domain (outside the CDR3, taken from reference TRBV7-9 and TRBJ2-1): DTGVSQNPRHKITKRGQNVTFRCDPISEHNRLYWYRQTLGQGPEFLTYFQNEAQLEKSRLLSDRFSAERPKGSFSTLEIQRTEQGDSAMYLCASTLTSGKDEEQFFGPGTRLTVL.

This clonotype was seen more than once but under ten times. This may stem from a read error, because a much larger clone lies one nucleotide away. The rearrangement joins TRBV6-2 or TRBV6-3 to TRBJ2-1, with 12 bases fitting TRBD2. This CDR3 contains 18 residues. The germline V gene has CDR1 MNHEY and CDR2 SVGEGT. Here the CDR3 reads CVSSGLAGPIYSYNEQFF. The DNA of the CDR3 is TGTGTCAGCAGCGGACTAGCGGGACCAATCTACTCCTACAATGAGCAGTTCTTC.